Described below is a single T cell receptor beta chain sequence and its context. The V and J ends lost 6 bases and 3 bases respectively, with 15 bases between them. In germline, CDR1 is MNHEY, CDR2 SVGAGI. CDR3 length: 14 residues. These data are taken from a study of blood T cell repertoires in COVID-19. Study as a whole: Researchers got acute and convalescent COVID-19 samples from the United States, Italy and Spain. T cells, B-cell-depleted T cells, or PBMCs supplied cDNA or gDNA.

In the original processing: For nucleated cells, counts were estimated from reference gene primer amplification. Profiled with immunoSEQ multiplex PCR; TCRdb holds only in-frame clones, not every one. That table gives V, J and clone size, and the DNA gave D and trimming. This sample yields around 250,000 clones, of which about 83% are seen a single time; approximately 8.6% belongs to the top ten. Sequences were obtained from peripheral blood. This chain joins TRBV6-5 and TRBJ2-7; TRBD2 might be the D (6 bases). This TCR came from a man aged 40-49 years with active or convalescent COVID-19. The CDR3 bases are TGTGCCAGCAGGTCCTACTGGGGGGACTACGAGCAGTACTTC. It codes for CASRSYWGDYEQYF.